This entry features one T cell receptor (beta chain) sequence. In the original analysis: From reference gene primer amplification, estimates of nucleated cell counts were derived. Measured with immunoSEQ multiplex PCR; TCRdb has only the in-frame clones, and not every one. V and J calls and clone size are given by that table; D and trimming were obtained from the DNA. Of 150,000 to 180,000 clones in the sample, around 83% were seen once. The sample is drawn from a study of blood T cell repertoires in COVID-19. Study-level background: From T cells, B-cell-depleted T cells, or PBMCs came the material, which was cDNA or gDNA.

Germline V gene lookup returns CDR1 SGHRS and CDR2 YFSETQ. The V end was cut by 7 bases, the J end by 0 bases, with 15 bases between. The CDR3 loop spans 15 amino acids. The chain recombines TRBV5-1 with TRBJ2-3, with D perhaps TRBD1 (7 bases). Sequencing input: peripheral blood. The TCR comes from a woman aged 60-75 years with acute or convalescent COVID-19. The CDR3 is CASARAGQSTDTQYF. CDR3 DNA sequence: TGCGCCAGCGCCAGGGCGGGACAGAGCACAGATACGCAGTATTTT.